What follows is one T cell receptor (beta chain) and its context. Its antigen is undetermined. This record comes from a study of T cell clones after liver transplantation. As for the study in general: Graft-donor-reactive sequences were compared with third-party-reactive TCRbeta sequences from pre-transplant mixed lymphocyte reactions. Three of the eight recipients were HCV-positive; the rest had non-autoimmune, non-viral transplant indications. Standard immunosuppression, with no induction, continued until 12-24 months after transplant.

Study-level results: In two subjects, few donor cells limited the measurable donor-reactive repertoire.

Generated by immunoSEQ multiplex PCR, the TCRdb table keeps only in-frame clones and is missing some. There are around 60,000 clones in the sample; about 70% occur only once, and about 15% lies in the top ten. This CDR3 is 14 amino acids long. The junction had 6 bases not matched to a gene; V was cut back by 5 bases and J by 2 bases. CDR1 LNHDA and CDR2 SQIVND come from the germline V gene (reference sequence). This specimen consisted of CD4+ T cells from blood, obtained before liver transplant. V is TRBV19 and J is TRBJ2-7; 7 nucleotides match TRBD1. This clonotype originated in a human donor who received a liver transplant. The CDR3 loop reads CASSSQGVTYEQYF. DNA of the CDR3: TGTGCCAGTAGTTCCCAGGGGGTCACCTACGAGCAGTACTTC.